This T cell receptor beta chain was identified during a study of OX40 agonist ivuxolimab in advanced cancers. Study-wide background: The dose-escalation group included hepatocellular carcinoma, melanoma, renal cell carcinoma and head and neck cancer. The dose-escalation cohort was roughly 83% male, with a mean age of about 58 years, ranging roughly 23 to 90.

The study's findings and limits: Among patients with partial responses at 0.1-3.0 mg/kg, clonal expansion was among the lowest.

A note on this clone: Its antigen is unidentified.

Profiling relied on immunoSEQ multiplex PCR, and the TCRdb table lists in-frame clones only, not all of them. Here the sample spans approximately 110,000 clones, around 93% being singletons. Germline V CDR1 and CDR2: KGHSH, LQKENI. The CDR3 consists of 12 residues. V dropped 9 bases and J dropped 0 bases, with 8 bases sitting between them. The sample here was CD4+ or CD8+ T cells sorted from blood, taken in a trial of the OX40 agonist ivuxolimab. The rearrangement joins TRBV18 to TRBJ1-2; possible D gene TRBD1, 5 bases. The TCR originated in an adult with an advanced solid tumor such as melanoma, head and neck, liver or kidney cancer. The CDR3 reads CASQGANYGYTF. Here the CDR3 DNA reads TGTGCCAGTCAAGGGGCTAACTATGGCTACACCTTC.